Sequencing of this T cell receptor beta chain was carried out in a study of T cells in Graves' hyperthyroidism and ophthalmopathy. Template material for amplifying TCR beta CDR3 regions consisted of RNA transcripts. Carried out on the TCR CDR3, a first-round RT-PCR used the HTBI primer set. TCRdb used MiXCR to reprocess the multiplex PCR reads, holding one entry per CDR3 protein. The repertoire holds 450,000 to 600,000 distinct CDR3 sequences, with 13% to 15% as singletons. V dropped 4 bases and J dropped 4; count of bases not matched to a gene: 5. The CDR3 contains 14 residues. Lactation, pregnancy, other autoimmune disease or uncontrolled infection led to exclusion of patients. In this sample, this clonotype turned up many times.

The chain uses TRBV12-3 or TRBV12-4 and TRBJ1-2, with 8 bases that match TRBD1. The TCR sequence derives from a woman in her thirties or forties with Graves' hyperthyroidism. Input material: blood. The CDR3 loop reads CASSSDGTGYGYTF. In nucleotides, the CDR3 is TGTGCCAGCAGTTCGGACGGGACAGGCTATGGCTACACCTTC.